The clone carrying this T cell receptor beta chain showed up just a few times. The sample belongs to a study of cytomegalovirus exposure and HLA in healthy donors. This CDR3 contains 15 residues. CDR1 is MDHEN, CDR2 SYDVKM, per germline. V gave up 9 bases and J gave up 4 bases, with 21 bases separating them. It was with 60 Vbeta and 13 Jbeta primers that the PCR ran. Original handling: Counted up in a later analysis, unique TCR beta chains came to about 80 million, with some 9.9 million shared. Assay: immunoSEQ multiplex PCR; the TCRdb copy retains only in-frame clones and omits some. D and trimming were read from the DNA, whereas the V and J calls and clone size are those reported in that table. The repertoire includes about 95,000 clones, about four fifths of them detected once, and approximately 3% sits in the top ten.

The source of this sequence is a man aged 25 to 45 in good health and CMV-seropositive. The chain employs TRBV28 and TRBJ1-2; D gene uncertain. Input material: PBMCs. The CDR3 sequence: CASSGGGPGSYGYTF. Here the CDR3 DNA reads TGTGCCAGTAGCGGAGGCGGACCTGGTAGCTATGGCTACACCTTC.